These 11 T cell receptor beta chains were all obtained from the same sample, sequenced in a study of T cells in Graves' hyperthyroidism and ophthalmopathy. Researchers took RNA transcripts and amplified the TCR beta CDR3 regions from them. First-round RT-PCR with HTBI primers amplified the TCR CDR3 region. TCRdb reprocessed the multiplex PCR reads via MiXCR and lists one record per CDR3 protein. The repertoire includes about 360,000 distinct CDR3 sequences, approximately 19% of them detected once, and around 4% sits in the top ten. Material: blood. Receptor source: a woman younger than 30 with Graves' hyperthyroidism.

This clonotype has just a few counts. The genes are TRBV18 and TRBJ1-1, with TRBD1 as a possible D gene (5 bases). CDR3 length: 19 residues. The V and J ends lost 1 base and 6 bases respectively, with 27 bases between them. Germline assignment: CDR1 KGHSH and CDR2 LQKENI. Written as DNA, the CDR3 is TGTGCCAGCTCACCACGACCCCTTTCGACAGTTGGGTTGGTCGCTGAAGCTTTCTTT. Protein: CASSPRPLSTVGLVAEAFF.

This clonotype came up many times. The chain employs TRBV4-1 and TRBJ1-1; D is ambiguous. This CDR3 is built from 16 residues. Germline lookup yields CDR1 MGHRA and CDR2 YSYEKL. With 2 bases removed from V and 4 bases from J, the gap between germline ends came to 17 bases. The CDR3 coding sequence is TGCGCCAGCAGCCAACAAGGGTCCATCGGGGTCACTGAAGCTTTCTTT. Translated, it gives CASSQQGSIGVTEAFF.

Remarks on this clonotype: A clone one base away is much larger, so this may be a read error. CDR3 nucleotides: TGCAGTGCTAGTTCTTCCCAGGGGCAAGGGACCCAGTACTTC. Translation: CSASSSQGQGTQYF. The genes are TRBV20-1 and TRBJ2-5, with a possible D match to TRBD1 (6 bases). The CDR3 covers 14 residues. CDR1 is DFQATT and CDR2 is SNEGSKA in the germline V gene (reference sequence).

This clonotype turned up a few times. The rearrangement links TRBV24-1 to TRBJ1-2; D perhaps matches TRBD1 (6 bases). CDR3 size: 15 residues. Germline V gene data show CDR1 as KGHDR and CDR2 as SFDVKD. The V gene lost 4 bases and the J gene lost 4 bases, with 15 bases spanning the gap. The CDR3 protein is CATSESTGSAYGYTF. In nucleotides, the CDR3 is TGTGCCACCAGTGAGTCTACAGGGTCTGCCTATGGCTACACCTTC.

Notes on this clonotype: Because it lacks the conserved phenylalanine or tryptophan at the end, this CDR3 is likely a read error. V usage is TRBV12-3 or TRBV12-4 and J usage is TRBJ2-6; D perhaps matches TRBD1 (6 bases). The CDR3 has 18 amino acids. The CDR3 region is CASSLSGVVFSGANVLTV. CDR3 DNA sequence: TGTGCCAGCAGTTTATCAGGGGTGGTTTTCTCTGGGGCCAATGTCCTGACTGTC.

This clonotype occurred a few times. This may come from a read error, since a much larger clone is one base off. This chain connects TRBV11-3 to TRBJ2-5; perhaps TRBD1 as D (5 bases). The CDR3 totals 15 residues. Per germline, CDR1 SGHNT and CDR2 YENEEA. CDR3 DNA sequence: TGTGCCATCAGCTTAGGTTCGACAGCGCAAGAGACCCAGTACTTC. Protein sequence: CAISLGSTAQETQYF.

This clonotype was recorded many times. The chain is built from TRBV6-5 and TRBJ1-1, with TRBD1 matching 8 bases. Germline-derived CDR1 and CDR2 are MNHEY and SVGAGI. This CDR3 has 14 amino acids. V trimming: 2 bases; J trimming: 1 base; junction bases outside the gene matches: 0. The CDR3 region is CASSYGQGNTEAFF. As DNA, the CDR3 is TGTGCCAGCAGTTACGGACAGGGGAACACTGAAGCTTTCTTT.

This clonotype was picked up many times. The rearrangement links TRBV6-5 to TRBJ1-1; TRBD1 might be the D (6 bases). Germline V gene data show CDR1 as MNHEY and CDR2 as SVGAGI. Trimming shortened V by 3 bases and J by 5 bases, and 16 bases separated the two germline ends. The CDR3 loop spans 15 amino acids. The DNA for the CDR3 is TGTGCCAGCAGTTATCCCAGGGGAGGGGGGACTGAAGCTTTCTTT. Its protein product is CASSYPRGGGTEAFF.

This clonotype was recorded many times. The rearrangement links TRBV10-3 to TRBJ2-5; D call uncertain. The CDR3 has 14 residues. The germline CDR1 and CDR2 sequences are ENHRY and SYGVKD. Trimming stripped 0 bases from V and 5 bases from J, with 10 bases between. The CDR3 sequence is CAISESRNTETQYF. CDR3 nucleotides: TGTGCCATCAGTGAGTCGCGAAATACGGAGACCCAGTACTTC.

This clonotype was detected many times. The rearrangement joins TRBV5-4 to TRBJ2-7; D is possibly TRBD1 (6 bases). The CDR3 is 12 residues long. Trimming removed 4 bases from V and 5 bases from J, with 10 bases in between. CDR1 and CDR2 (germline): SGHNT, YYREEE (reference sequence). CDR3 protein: CASSSNRDEQYF. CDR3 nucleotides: TGTGCCAGCAGCAGCAACAGGGACGAGCAGTACTTC.

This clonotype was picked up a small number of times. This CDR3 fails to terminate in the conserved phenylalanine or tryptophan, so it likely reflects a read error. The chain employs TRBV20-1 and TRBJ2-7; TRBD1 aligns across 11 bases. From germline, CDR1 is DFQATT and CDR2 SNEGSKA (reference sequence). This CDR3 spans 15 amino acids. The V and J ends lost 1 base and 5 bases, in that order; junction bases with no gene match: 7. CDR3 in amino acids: CSARGGDRGLHEQYL. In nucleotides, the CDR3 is TGCAGTGCTAGAGGGGGGGACAGGGGGTTACACGAGCAGTACCTC.